This TCR beta chain came from a study of blood T cell repertoires in COVID-19. Overall study context: Spain, Italy and the United States supplied samples that represented acute and convalescent COVID-19.

Residents of approximately 25 US areas, aged roughly 18 to 89 years, made up the participants. Clinical history reported by participants formed the basis on which cohorts were assigned. Original methodology: It was from reference gene primer amplification that nucleated cell counts were estimated. Assay: immunoSEQ multiplex PCR; the TCRdb copy retains only in-frame clones and omits some. The D gene and trimming were derived from the DNA, and the V and J assignments and clone size from that table. Among 400,000 to 450,000 clones, approximately 92% were seen once, and the ten largest hold roughly 1.1%. The clonotype was recovered from a man aged 30 to 39 who had recovered from COVID-19. The sequenced material came from PBMCs or T cells enriched from blood (not recorded which).

CDR3 DNA sequence: TGTGCCAGCAGTTACCTCGACAGGGCCTATGGCTACACCTTC. As protein: CASSYLDRAYGYTF. This chain uses TRBV6-2 or TRBV6-3 with TRBJ1-2, with TRBD1 matching 7 bases. CDR1 is MNHEY and CDR2 is SVGEGT in the germline V gene. Trimming at V came to 2 bases and at J to 4 bases, leaving 4 bases not matched to a gene. The CDR3 is 14 residues long.